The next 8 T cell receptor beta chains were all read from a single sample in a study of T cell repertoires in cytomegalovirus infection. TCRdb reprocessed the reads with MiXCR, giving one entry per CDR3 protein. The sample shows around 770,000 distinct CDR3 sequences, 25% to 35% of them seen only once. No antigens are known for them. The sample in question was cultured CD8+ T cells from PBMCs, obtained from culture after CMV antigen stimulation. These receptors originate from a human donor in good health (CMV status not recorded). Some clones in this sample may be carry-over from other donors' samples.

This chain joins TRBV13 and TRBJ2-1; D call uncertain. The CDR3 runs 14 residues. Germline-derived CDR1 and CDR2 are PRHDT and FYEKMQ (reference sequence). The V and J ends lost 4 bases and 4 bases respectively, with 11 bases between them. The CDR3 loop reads CASSSRHPYNEQFF. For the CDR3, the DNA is TGTGCCAGCAGCTCAAGACACCCGTACAATGAGCAGTTCTTC.

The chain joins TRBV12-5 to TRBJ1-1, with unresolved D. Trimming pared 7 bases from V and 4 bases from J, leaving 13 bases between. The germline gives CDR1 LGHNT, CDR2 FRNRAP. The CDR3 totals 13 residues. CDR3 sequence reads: CASAGGWGTEAFF. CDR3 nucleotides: TGTGCTAGTGCCGGAGGGTGGGGCACTGAAGCTTTCTTT. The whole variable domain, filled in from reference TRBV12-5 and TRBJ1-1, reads DARVTQTPRHKVTEMGQEVTMRCQPILGHNTVFWYRQTMMQGLELLAYFRNRAPLDDSGMPKDRFSAEMPDATLATLKIQPSEPRDSAVYFCASAGGWGTEAFFGQGTRLTVV.

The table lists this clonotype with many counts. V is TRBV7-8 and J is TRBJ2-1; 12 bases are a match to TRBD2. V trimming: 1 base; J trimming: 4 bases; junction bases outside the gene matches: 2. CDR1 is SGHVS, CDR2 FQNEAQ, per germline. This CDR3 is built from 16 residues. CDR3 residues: CASSLGGLAGYNEQFF. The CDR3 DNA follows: TGTGCCAGCAGCTTAGGAGGACTAGCGGGGTACAATGAGCAGTTCTTC. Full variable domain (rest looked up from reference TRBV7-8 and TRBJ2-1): GAGVSQSPRYKVAKRGQDVALRCDPISGHVSLFWYQQALGQGPEFLTYFQNEAQLDKSGLPSDRFFAERPEGSVSTLKIQRTQQEDSAVYLCASSLGGLAGYNEQFFGPGTRLTVL.

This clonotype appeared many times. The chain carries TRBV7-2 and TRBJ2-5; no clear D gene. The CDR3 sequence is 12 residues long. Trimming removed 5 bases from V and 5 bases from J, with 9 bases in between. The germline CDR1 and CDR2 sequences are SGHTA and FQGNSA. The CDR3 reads CASSTLPETQYF. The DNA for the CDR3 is TGTGCCAGCAGCACCCTTCCCGAGACCCAGTACTTC.

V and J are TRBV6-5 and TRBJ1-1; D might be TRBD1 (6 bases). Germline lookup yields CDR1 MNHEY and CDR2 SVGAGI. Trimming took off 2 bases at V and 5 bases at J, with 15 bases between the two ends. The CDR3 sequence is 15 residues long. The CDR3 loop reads CASSYGITGQTEAFF. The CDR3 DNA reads TGTGCCAGCAGTTACGGTATCACAGGGCAGACTGAAGCTTTCTTT.

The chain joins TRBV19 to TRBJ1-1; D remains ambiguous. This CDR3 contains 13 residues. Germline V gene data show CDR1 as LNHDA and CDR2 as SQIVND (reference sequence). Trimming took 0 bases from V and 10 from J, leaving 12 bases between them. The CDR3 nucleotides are TGTGCCAGTAGTATAGAGGGCCCTCCGGGAGCTTTCTTT. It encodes CASSIEGPPGAFF. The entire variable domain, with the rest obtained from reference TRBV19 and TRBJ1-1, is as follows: DGGITQSPKYLFRKEGQNVTLSCEQNLNHDAMYWYRQDPGQGLRLIYYSQIVNDFQKGDIAEGYSVSREKKESFPLTVTSAQKNPTAFYLCASSIEGPPGAFFGQGTRLTVV.

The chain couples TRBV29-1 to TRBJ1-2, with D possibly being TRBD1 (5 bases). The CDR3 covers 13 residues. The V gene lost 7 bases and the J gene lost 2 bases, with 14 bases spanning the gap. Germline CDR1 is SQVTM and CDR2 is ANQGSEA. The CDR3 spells CSAKVGGNYGYTF. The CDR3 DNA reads TGCAGCGCCAAGGTGGGGGGAAACTATGGCTACACCTTC. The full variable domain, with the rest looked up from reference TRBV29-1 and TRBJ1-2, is SAVISQKPSRDICQRGTSLTIQCQVDSQVTMMFWYRQQPGQSLTLIATANQGSEATYESGFVIDKFPISRPNLTFSTLTVSNMSPEDSSIYLCSAKVGGNYGYTFGSGTRLTVV.

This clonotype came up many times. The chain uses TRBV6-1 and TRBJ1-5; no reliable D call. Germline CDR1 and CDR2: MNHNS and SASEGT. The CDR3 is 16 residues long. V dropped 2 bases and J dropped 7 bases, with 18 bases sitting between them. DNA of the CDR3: TGTGCCAGCAGTGAACCACTCTCGGATGTGAACCAGCCCCAGCATTTT. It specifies CASSEPLSDVNQPQHF.